These T cell receptor beta chains were read from a single sample in a study of OX40 agonist ivuxolimab in advanced cancers. The method was immunoSEQ multiplex PCR; TCRdb's version includes in-frame clones alone and lacks a portion of them. The sample consists of 69,000 or so clones, 85% to 90% of them appearing once. The sample here was CD4+ or CD8+ T cells sorted from blood, taken in a trial of the OX40 agonist ivuxolimab. The receptor set was obtained from an adult with an advanced solid tumor such as melanoma, head and neck, liver or kidney cancer. CDR3s include the opening cysteine and the closing phenylalanine or tryptophan. The D gene is left open where the match is weak. Some rows mark clone size as missing; the rest say once, few, many or name a class of expanded clone.

TRBV11-2	TRBJ2-5	.	.	CASSSGYEETQYF	TGTGCCAGCAGCTCTGGGTATGAGGAGACCCAGTACTTC
TRBV11-3	TRBJ2-1	TRBD2	.	CASSFTAGDKNEQFF	TGTGCCAGCAGCTTCACAGCGGGAGACAAAAATGAGCAGTTCTTC
TRBV28	TRBJ2-7	.	.	CASSLAGGAYEQYF	TGTGCCAGCAGTTTGGCAGGGGGGGCCTACGAGCAGTACTTC
TRBV27	TRBJ1-5	.	.	CASSPVESWQPQHF	TGTGCCAGCAGTCCAGTGGAAAGCTGGCAGCCCCAGCATTTT
TRBV9	TRBJ2-5	.	.	CASSPMGLKETQYF	TGTGCCAGCAGCCCTATGGGACTTAAAGAGACCCAGTACTTC
TRBV7-9	TRBJ2-5	.	once	CASSSLVRQETQYF	TGTGCCAGCAGCTCCCTAGTCAGGCAAGAGACCCAGTACTTC
TRBV5-8	TRBJ1-1	.	.	CASSFRGGGYTEAFF	TGTGCCAGCAGCTTCAGGGGCGGGGGGTACACTGAAGCTTTCTTT
TRBV2	TRBJ2-3	TRBD2	.	CASSDERDSSTDTQYF	TGTGCCAGCAGTGACGAGCGGGACTCAAGCACAGATACGCAGTATTTT
TRBV18	TRBJ2-3	TRBD2	.	CASSPDSSGSNFVGTDTQYF	TGTGCCAGCTCACCAGATAGTAGCGGGAGTAATTTTGTTGGCACAGATACGCAGTATTTT
TRBV7-9	TRBJ2-2	.	.	CASSPLLGGARSGELFF	TGTGCCAGCAGCCCCCTTCTAGGGGGGGCCAGATCCGGGGAGCTGTTTTTT
TRBV4-2	TRBJ1-5	.	.	CASSAQGGSNQPQHF	TGTGCCAGCAGCGCACAGGGAGGTAGCAATCAGCCCCAGCATTTT
TRBV25-1	TRBJ2-7	TRBD2	.	CASSLVKLAGVEDEQYF	TGTGCCAGCTCATTAGTGAAACTAGCGGGAGTTGAGGACGAGCAGTACTTC
TRBV6-5	TRBJ2-1	.	once	CASSYYRGSDEQFF	TGTGCCAGCAGTTACTATAGGGGATCAGATGAGCAGTTCTTC
TRBV9	TRBJ2-1	.	.	CASSVDSSGARNEQFF	TGTGCCAGCAGCGTAGATTCATCGGGGGCGAGGAATGAGCAGTTCTTC
TRBV14	TRBJ1-2	TRBD1	.	CASSQESWTGENGGYTF	TGTGCCAGCAGCCAAGAATCTTGGACAGGGGAAAATGGTGGCTACACCTTC
TRBV10-3	TRBJ1-5	.	few	CAISEGLNQPQHF	TGTGCCATCAGTGAAGGCCTCAATCAGCCCCAGCATTTT
TRBV7-8	TRBJ2-2	TRBD1	once	CASSILTGAGELFF	TGTGCCAGCAGCATACTAACAGGGGCCGGGGAGCTGTTTTTT
TRBV4-3	TRBJ2-1	TRBD2	.	CASSQAPVSISGSLNEQFF	TGCGCCAGCAGCCAAGCCCCAGTTTCTATTAGCGGGAGTTTGAATGAGCAGTTCTTC
TRBV27	TRBJ1-2	.	.	CASSSDSLNYGYTF	TGTGCCAGCAGTTCCGACAGCCTGAACTATGGCTACACCTTC
TRBV7-2	TRBJ2-7	.	.	CASSFEEGFYEQYF	TGTGCCAGCAGCTTTGAGGAGGGATTCTACGAGCAGTACTTC
TRBV5-6	TRBJ2-7	TRBD1	.	CASSDAGQGFYEQYF	TGTGCCAGCAGCGATGCGGGACAGGGTTTTTACGAGCAGTACTTC
TRBV5-6	TRBJ2-7	.	.	CASSLRRLGSEQYF	TGTGCCAGCAGCTTGCGAAGGCTCGGAAGCGAGCAGTACTTC
TRBV5-1	TRBJ2-2	TRBD1	.	CASSPGTGTTGELFF	TGCGCCAGCAGTCCCGGGACAGGGACCACCGGGGAGCTGTTTTTT
TRBV6-5	TRBJ2-1	TRBD2	.	CATQAGVTEQFF	TGTGCCACCCAAGCGGGAGTGACTGAGCAGTTCTTC
TRBV27	TRBJ1-2	TRBD1	.	CASSHGDRDFGYTF	TGTGCCAGCAGTCATGGGGACAGGGACTTTGGCTACACCTTC
TRBV27	TRBJ2-7	.	.	CASSSSSSYEQYF	TGTGCCAGCAGTTCCTCGAGTTCCTACGAGCAGTACTTC
TRBV7-9	TRBJ2-1	.	.	CASSLVTASSYNEQFF	TGTGCCAGCAGCTTAGTTACGGCCAGCTCCTACAATGAGCAGTTCTTC
TRBV7-9	TRBJ2-7	TRBD1	.	CASSPKGRGSSYEQYF	TGTGCCAGCAGCCCAAAGGGCAGGGGGTCATCCTACGAGCAGTACTTC
TRBV6-1	TRBJ1-2	.	.	CASSPGQVAYGYTF	TGTGCCAGCAGTCCGGGACAAGTTGCCTATGGCTACACCTTC
TRBV28	TRBJ1-4	.	once	CASSSTTNEKLFF	TGTGCCAGCAGTTCAACAACTAATGAAAAACTGTTTTTT
TRBV4-3	TRBJ2-7	.	once	CASSQDRGLRYEQYF	TGCGCCAGCAGCCAAGATAGGGGACTTCGTTACGAGCAGTACTTC
TRBV7-9	TRBJ2-5	.	once	CASRSEIQGETQYF	TGTGCCAGCAGGTCCGAAATCCAAGGGGAGACCCAGTACTTC
TRBV6-5	TRBJ1-1	.	.	CASSYSMRAGEAFF	TGTGCCAGCAGTTACTCGATGAGGGCGGGTGAAGCTTTCTTT
TRBV5-4	TRBJ2-3	.	.	CASSLDWDLAQYF	TGTGCCAGCAGCCTGGACTGGGACTTAGCGCAGTATTTT
TRBV7-9	TRBJ1-5	.	.	CASSPGGDNQPQHF	TGTGCCAGCAGCCCTGGTGGAGATAATCAGCCCCAGCATTTT
TRBV15	TRBJ2-7	.	.	CATSTGDPLCEQYF	TGTGCCACCAGCACCGGGGACCCCCTCTGCGAGCAGTACTTC
TRBV28	TRBJ2-1	.	.	CASISLGWLSSYNEQFF	TGTGCCAGCATTTCCCTTGGTTGGCTTAGCTCCTACAATGAGCAGTTCTTC
TRBV20-1	TRBJ2-1	.	.	CSARYYNEQFF	TGCAGTGCTAGATACTACAATGAGCAGTTCTTC
TRBV28	TRBJ1-1	.	.	CATRPRGAWNTEAFF	TGTGCCACCCGACCGCGGGGGGCGTGGAACACTGAAGCTTTCTTT
TRBV4-3	TRBJ2-3	TRBD1	.	CASSQGPGQGADTQYF	TGCGCCAGCAGCCAAGGACCGGGACAGGGAGCAGATACGCAGTATTTT
TRBV5-4	TRBJ1-2	TRBD1	.	CASSLPGGRNGYTF	TGTGCCAGCAGCTTGCCAGGGGGGAGGAATGGCTACACCTTC
TRBV5-4	TRBJ2-1	TRBD2	.	CASLPPGSGYNEQFF	TGTGCCAGCCTACCCCCGGGTAGCGGGTACAATGAGCAGTTCTTC
TRBV7-3	TRBJ2-1	TRBD2	once	CASSPSAGGSNEQFF	TGTGCCAGCAGCCCCTCGGCGGGAGGGTCTAATGAGCAGTTCTTC
TRBV4-1	TRBJ1-1	.	once	CASSQRSNTEAFF	TGCGCCAGCAGCCAACGATCGAACACTGAAGCTTTCTTT
TRBV19	TRBJ1-4	.	.	CATGTPTNEKLFF	TGTGCCACGGGGACACCAACTAATGAAAAACTGTTTTTT
TRBV6-5	TRBJ2-7	TRBD1	.	CASSYSGTGDEQYF	TGTGCCAGCAGTTACTCCGGGACAGGGGACGAGCAGTACTTC
TRBV27	TRBJ1-1	.	.	CASTKWGGTEAFF	TGTGCCAGCACCAAATGGGGGGGCACTGAAGCTTTCTTT
TRBV30	TRBJ1-4	.	once	CAWSVPQEKLFF	TGTGCCTGGAGTGTACCACAGGAAAAACTGTTTTTT
TRBV2	TRBJ1-1	.	.	CASSDMTGVMNTEAFF	TGTGCCAGCAGTGATATGACAGGAGTCATGAACACTGAAGCTTTCTTT
TRBV19	TRBJ2-1	.	once	CASSILLQGSYNEQFF	TGTGCCAGTAGTATCTTATTGCAGGGCTCCTACAATGAGCAGTTCTTC